The present T cell receptor (beta chain) was sequenced within a study of molecular identifiers for immune sequencing clone quantification. Study-wide background: Replicate experiments divided RNA from around 20,000 or 100,000 naive CD8 cells into five parts and sequenced four.

CDR1 and CDR2 from the germline V gene are SGHVS and FQNEAQ. Trimming left V 4 bases short and J 4 bases short, with 13 bases between. This CDR3 region has 14 residues. This clonotype has at least ten counts. The antigen is not known. Overall study findings and caveats: In naive cells, under 1% of molecules belonged to clones above 20 RNA copies, against over 98% in effector cells.

MiXCR was run by TCRdb on the PCR reads, yielding one entry per CDR3 protein. The sample includes approximately 320,000 distinct CDR3 sequences, about a quarter of them seen just once. Naive CD8 T cells underwent sorting with the CD8+CD4-CCR7+CD45RA+ definition. The sequenced sample consisted of naive CD8+ T cells from blood, with Jurkat cell RNA spiked in. Specified subset: FACS-sorted CD8+CD4-CCR7+CD45RA+ naive T cells. The source of this sequence is a human donor in good health. Some libraries in this study had Jurkat cell RNA spiked in. The rearrangement links TRBV7-8 to TRBJ1-1; D is ambiguous. CDR3 loop: CASSSVGLGTEAFF. CDR3 nucleotides: TGTGCCAGCAGCTCCGTTGGGCTTGGCACTGAAGCTTTCTTT.